Below are 27 T cell receptor beta chains sequenced from a single sample in a study of T cells in women clearing cervical HPV infection. Assay: immunoSEQ multiplex PCR; the TCRdb copy retains only in-frame clones and omits some. The table lists about 39,000 clones. The sequenced material came from blood buffy coat. Receptors were obtained from a woman aged 18 to 75 with a cervical HPV16 infection that either progressed to CIN3+ or cleared (not recorded which).

About this clone itself: Read data end 3 residues before the CDR3 end; the end is taken from the germline J gene. This rearrangement joins TRBV19 to TRBJ2-1; 12 positions agree with TRBD2. V trimming: 5 bases; J trimming: 9 bases; junction bases outside the gene matches: 17. Germline V lookup: CDR1 LNHDA, CDR2 SQIVND (reference sequence). This CDR3 spans 18 amino acids. The part of the CDR3 DNA that was read is TGTGCCAGTAGTGTTTCTAGCGGGAGGGATTGGGTTTTAGGTGAG. Encoded protein: CASSVSSGRDWVLGE. The complete CDR3 reads CASSVSSGRDWVLGEQFF. Together with reference TRBV19 and TRBJ2-1, the CDR3 gives the full variable domain: DGGITQSPKYLFRKEGQNVTLSCEQNLNHDAMYWYRQDPGQGLRLIYYSQIVNDFQKGDIAEGYSVSREKKESFPLTVTSAQKNPTAFYLCASSVSSGRDWVLGEQFFGPGTRLTVL.

Concerning this clone itself: With the read ending 3 residues before the CDR3 end, the germline J gene is used to fill in that end. This rearrangement joins TRBV7-2 to TRBJ1-1, with D unresolved. Germline CDR1 reads SGHTA; CDR2 reads FQGNSA. CDR3 length: 12 residues. CDR3 in amino acids: CASSLDRLGAFF. CDR3 DNA, as far as it was read: TGTGCCAGCAGCTTAGACCGACTTGGA.

Note on this clone: The read terminates 3 residues before the CDR3 end, so the remaining end is supplied by the germline J gene. This chain connects TRBV19 to TRBJ1-1; 7 bases are shared with TRBD1. The CDR3 has 14 residues. Germline CDR1 reads LNHDA; CDR2 reads SQIVND (reference sequence). Trimming removed 6 bases from V and 6 bases from J; junction bases left unmatched: 10. CDR3 DNA (partial): TGTGCCAGTAGCGTGACAGGGCTGAGGGCTGAA. Protein product: CASSVTGLRAE. The CDR3 in its entirety is CASSVTGLRAEAFF.

On this clone itself: Sequence at one end of the junction differs from germline and may be a read error. Read coverage stops 3 residues before the CDR3 terminus; the germline J gene supplies the remainder. The V call is TRBV28, the J call TRBJ1-3; D not resolved. The germline CDR1 and CDR2 sequences are MDHEN and SYDVKM. The length of the CDR3 is 17 residues. CDR3 sequence reads: CASSWASETSAGNTIYF. The covered CDR3 bases are TGTGCCAGCAGTTGGGCGTCTGAAACCTCTGCTGGAAACACG.

To note about this clone: The CDR3 end falls 3 residues outside the read, so it is completed with the germline J gene. The chain is built from TRBV7-8 and TRBJ2-3; 10 nucleotides line up with TRBD1. CDR1 and CDR2 from the germline V gene are SGHVS and FQNEAQ. The CDR3 runs 14 residues. The chain's CDR3 is CASSPDRGRQPQYF. CDR3 bases read: TGTGCCAGCAGCCCTGACAGGGGGCGTCAGCCG.

Points on this clone: Read data end 3 residues before the CDR3 end; the end is taken from the germline J gene. The chain has TRBV20-1 and TRBJ2-2, with TRBD2 matching 10 bases. The ends lost 0 bases at V and 7 bases at J; junction bases unmatched: 5. There are 15 residues in the CDR3. Germline V lookup: CDR1 DFQATT, CDR2 SNEGSKA (reference sequence). The CDR3 spells CSAREGTSAIGELFF. The sequenced CDR3 bases are TGCAGTGCTAGAGAAGGGACTAGCGCAATCGGGGAG.

Worth noting for this clone: Read sequence stops 3 residues before the CDR3 end, and the germline J gene provides the missing end. The chain couples TRBV20-1 to TRBJ2-1, with D perhaps matching TRBD1 (6 bases). The CDR3 sequence is 15 residues long. The germline V gene encodes CDR1 DFQATT and CDR2 SNEGSKA (reference sequence). V lost 3 bases to trimming and J lost 0 bases, with 12 bases between them. CDR3 residues: CSASMGAGSYNEQFF. The DNA read from the CDR3 is TGCAGTGCTAGTATGGGGGCTGGCTCCTACAATGAG.

In the case of this clone: A read error may produce the germline difference seen at one junction end. The DNA ends 3 residues before the CDR3 does, and the rest of the CDR3 is filled in from the germline J gene. J is TRBJ2-7 and V is TRBV7-9; 9 bases map to TRBD1. The CDR3 contains 13 residues. Germline CDR1 SEHNR, CDR2 FQNEAQ (reference sequence). The DNA read from the CDR3 is TGTTCCAGCAGCTTGGGGACAGGGCACGAG. It specifies CSSSLGTGHE. The full CDR3 protein reads CSSSLGTGHEQYF.

As to this clone: The read gets to within 3 residues of the CDR3 end, and the germline J gene fills in the rest. V and J are TRBV5-1 and TRBJ2-5, with a weak D call TRBD1 (6 bases). V was clipped by 2 bases and J by 1 base, with 18 bases between them. CDR1 and CDR2 from the germline V gene are SGHRS and YFSETQ. This CDR3 has 17 amino acids. CDR3 bases read: TGCGCCAGCAGCTTAGGGACATCGTGGTTTGTCCAAGAGACC. Its translation: CASSLGTSWFVQET. The CDR3 in its entirety is CASSLGTSWFVQETQYF.

To note about this clone: The read ends 3 residues early relative to the CDR3; the germline J gene fills the gap. The chain combines TRBV19 with TRBJ1-2, with TRBD1 matching over 9 bases. Germline CDR1 reads LNHDA; CDR2 reads SQIVND (reference sequence). The CDR3 has 17 residues. Partial CDR3 DNA: TGTGCCAGTAGTAGGACAGGGGTTATGCTTGGCACAGATACC. This translates into CASSRTGVMLGTDT. The CDR3 as a whole reads CASSRTGVMLGTDTYTF.

With respect to this clone: The DNA ends 3 residues before the CDR3 does, and the rest of the CDR3 is filled in from the germline J gene. The chain combines TRBV4-2 with TRBJ2-1; 7 bases are a match to TRBD1. With 3 bases clipped from V and 0 bases from J, the junction kept 8 bases outside the gene matches. CDR1 and CDR2 from the germline V gene are LGHNA and YNFKEQ. This CDR3 contains 17 residues. CDR3 bases read: TGTGCCAGCAGCCACAGGGACAGCGTACCCTCCTACAATGAG. Translated: CASSHRDSVPSYNE. The entire CDR3 reads CASSHRDSVPSYNEQFF.

In regard to this clone: Read data end 3 residues before the CDR3 end; the end is taken from the germline J gene. This chain uses TRBV7-6 with TRBJ1-4; D gene unclear. The germline V gene encodes CDR1 SGHVS and CDR2 FNYEAQ. The CDR3 is made up of 16 amino acids. The part of the CDR3 DNA that was read is TGTGCCAGCAGCTTAGCCCCCTCTAACAGTAATTCACCA. It specifies CASSLAPSNSNSP. The entire CDR3 is CASSLAPSNSNSPLFF.

The sequenced CDR3 bases are TGTGCCAGCAGCTTACGTAAGGCAGACTATGGC. Protein sequence: CASSLRKADYG. The whole CDR3 protein reads CASSLRKADYGYTF. The rearrangement joins TRBV7-8 to TRBJ1-2; D is unclear. The read halts 3 residues ahead of the CDR3 end, with the missing end drawn from the germline J gene. The V gene lost 2 bases and the J gene lost 3 bases, with 10 bases spanning the gap. The CDR3 extends over 14 amino acids. CDR1 and CDR2 from the germline V gene are SGHVS and FQNEAQ. Variable domain in full (rest from reference TRBV7-8 and TRBJ1-2): GAGVSQSPRYKVAKRGQDVALRCDPISGHVSLFWYQQALGQGPEFLTYFQNEAQLDKSGLPSDRFFAERPEGSVSTLKIQRTQQEDSAVYLCASSLRKADYGYTFGSGTRLTVV.

About this clone: The sequence runs out 3 residues before the end of the CDR3; the remainder is reconstructed from the germline J gene. The gene calls are TRBV18 and TRBJ2-5, with D perhaps TRBD2 (5 bases). Trimming cost V 2 bases and J 5 bases, with 12 bases left between them. Germline loops: CDR1 KGHSH, CDR2 LQKENI. There are 14 residues in the CDR3. CDR3 residues: CASSPDSSGETQYF. CDR3 bases read: TGTGCCAGCTCACCAGACTCATCGGGGGAGACC.

Of note for this clone: Read coverage stops 3 residues before the CDR3 terminus; the germline J gene supplies the remainder. The V and J genes are TRBV13 and TRBJ1-5; TRBD1 might be the D (5 bases). The germline V and J ends were trimmed by 0 bases and 1 base, with 10 bases remaining between them. The CDR3 sequence is 16 residues long. Germline loops: CDR1 PRHDT, CDR2 FYEKMQ (reference sequence). CDR3 protein: CASSLGGPQSNQPQHF. The covered CDR3 bases are TGTGCCAGCAGCTTAGGGGGGCCTCAAAGCAATCAGCCC.

About this clone: Coverage ceases 3 residues before the CDR3 finishes, and the germline J gene fills in the end. The chain carries TRBV5-1 and TRBJ1-5; D is perhaps TRBD1 (5 bases). Germline-derived CDR1 and CDR2 are SGHRS and YFSETQ. V dropped 0 bases and J dropped 2 bases, with 15 bases sitting between them. The CDR3 totals 17 residues. CDR3 DNA, as far as it was read: TGCGCCAGCAGCTTGGCGGGGGGAGTACGGGGCAATCAGCCC. Amino acids: CASSLAGGVRGNQP. The complete CDR3 sequence is CASSLAGGVRGNQPQHF.

Details on this clone: The read comes to an end 3 residues before the CDR3 does, leaving the germline J gene to fill in the end. V is TRBV11-2 and J is TRBJ1-4; 7 bases match TRBD1. The CDR3 contains 15 residues. The germline gives CDR1 SGHAT, CDR2 FQNNGV. The V and J ends lost 5 bases and 5 bases, in that order; junction bases with no gene match: 8. CDR3: CASSRRGLKNEKLFF. The sequenced part of the CDR3 DNA is TGTGCCAGCAGCCGGAGGGGGCTTAAGAATGAAAAA.

Points on this clone: Coverage ceases 3 residues before the CDR3 finishes, and the germline J gene fills in the end. The chain links TRBV20-1 to TRBJ2-2; TRBD2 matches at 7 bases. The CDR3 has 13 residues. The junction had 9 bases not matched to a gene; V was cut back by 6 bases and J by 8 bases. CDR1 and CDR2 from the germline V gene are DFQATT and SNEGSKA (reference sequence). The CDR3 DNA, read in part, is TGCAGTGCCGGGGACTACGGGAGGGGGGAG. Translation: CSAGDYGRGE. The entire CDR3 is CSAGDYGRGELFF.

As concerns this clone: The observed sequence ends 3 residues before the CDR3 terminus, with the missing tail filled in from the germline J gene. The chain is built from TRBV7-2 and TRBJ2-7; possibly TRBD2 for D (5 bases). Trimming removed 5 bases at V and 4 bases at J, with 15 bases between. This CDR3 has 14 amino acids. CDR1 is SGHTA and CDR2 is FQGNSA in the germline V gene. This chain's CDR3 is CASSRTSGFYEQYF. Incomplete CDR3 DNA: TGTGCCAGCAGCCGAACTAGTGGCTTTTACGAG.

A word on this clone: With the read ending 3 residues before the CDR3 end, the germline J gene is used to fill in that end. V gene TRBV5-1 combines with J gene TRBJ2-7, with 7 positions matching TRBD1. The CDR3 loop spans 13 amino acids. Looked up from germline, CDR1 is SGHRS and CDR2 is YFSETQ. V was clipped by 4 bases and J by 2 bases; unmatched bases: 3. The sequenced part of the CDR3 DNA is TGCGCCAGCAGCACGACAGGGACCTACGAG. This translates into CASSTTGTYE. The whole CDR3 region reads CASSTTGTYEQYF. The variable domain in full, completed from reference TRBV5-1 and TRBJ2-7, reads KAGVTQTPRYLIKTRGQQVTLSCSPISGHRSVSWYQQTPGQGLQFLFEYFSETQRNKGNFPGRFSGRQFSNSRSEMNVSTLELGDSALYLCASSTTGTYEQYFGPGTRLTVT.

Note on this clone: At one boundary the junction diverges from the germline segment, which might be a read error. The observed sequence ends 3 residues before the CDR3 terminus, with the missing tail filled in from the germline J gene. Different DNA sequences within this sample yield the same CDR3. The chain uses TRBV6-1 and TRBJ1-3, with D maybe TRBD1 (5 bases). Germline CDR1 and CDR2: MNHNS and SASEGT. The CDR3 runs 16 residues. The CDR3 sequence is CASSEGQRLQGNTIYF. CDR3 bases read: TGTGCCAGCAGTGAAGGACAGCGACTCCAAGGAAACACT.

As for this clone: The read finishes 3 residues shy of the CDR3 end, and the germline J gene is used to complete it. The rearrangement joins TRBV18 to TRBJ1-2; 8 nucleotides align to TRBD1. CDR1 KGHSH and CDR2 LQKENI come from the germline V gene. This CDR3 has 13 amino acids. CDR3 bases read: TGTGCCACCGGGGACAGGCTCACAGATACC. Its translation: CATGDRLTDT. The CDR3 in its entirety is CATGDRLTDTYTF.

A word on this clone: The CDR3 end is not reached by the read, which stops 3 residues before it; the germline J gene fills it in. The chain is built from TRBV20-1 and TRBJ2-4; 9 bases map to TRBD1. The V and J ends lost 5 bases and 3 bases, in that order; junction bases with no gene match: 8. CDR1 DFQATT and CDR2 SNEGSKA come from the germline V gene (reference sequence). The CDR3 length is 15 residues. Partial CDR3 DNA: TGCAGTGCTTCTCCGGGACAGGGTATCAAAAACATT. This sequence encodes CSASPGQGIKNI. The complete CDR3 protein is CSASPGQGIKNIQYF.

On this clone itself: The CDR3 is cut off 3 residues early in the read; its end comes from the germline J gene. The chain has TRBV19 and TRBJ1-3; D call uncertain. Germline assignment: CDR1 LNHDA and CDR2 SQIVND (reference sequence). The CDR3 is 12 amino acids. The sequenced CDR3 bases are TGTGCCAGTGGTGAGACTAGCGGGAGT. Amino acids: CASGETSGS. The whole CDR3 is CASGETSGSIYF.

Concerning this clone itself: From the germline J gene comes the end of the CDR3, since the read stops 3 residues before it. The rearrangement joins TRBV4-2 to TRBJ2-3, with 11 bases fitting TRBD2. V shed 2 bases and J 4 bases; nucleotides not matched to a gene: 8. The germline V gene has CDR1 LGHNA and CDR2 YNFKEQ. The length of the CDR3 is 17 residues. The DNA read from the CDR3 is TGTGCCAGCAGCCAATCTAGGGGGACTAGCGGATCAGATACG. Translation: CASSQSRGTSGSDT. The entire CDR3 sequence reads CASSQSRGTSGSDTQYF.

Regarding this clone: The read falls 3 residues short of the CDR3 end, and the missing part is taken from the germline J gene. The genes are TRBV7-2 and TRBJ2-4; a weak D match, TRBD2 (6 bases). The CDR3 is 13 amino acids. Trimming took 2 bases from V and 8 from J, leaving 10 bases between them. The germline CDR1 and CDR2 sequences are SGHTA and FQGNSA. The sequenced CDR3 bases are TGTGCCAGCAGCTTACCGGGGGTGGACATT. Protein: CASSLPGVDI. The whole CDR3 protein is CASSLPGVDIQYF.

A note on this clone: The observed sequence ends 3 residues before the CDR3 terminus, with the missing tail filled in from the germline J gene. The V gene is TRBV20-1, the J gene TRBJ2-1; TRBD2 aligns across 10 bases. This CDR3 contains 16 residues. Germline V gives CDR1 DFQATT, CDR2 SNEGSKA (reference sequence). After removal of 3 bases from V and 8 bases from J, the junction contained 13 bases not matched to a gene. Partial CDR3 DNA: TGCAGTGCTAGTACGGCTAGCGGGAGATATACCCATGAG. It codes for CSASTASGRYTHE. The full CDR3 protein is CSASTASGRYTHEQFF.